Below are 4 T cell receptor beta chains sequenced from a single sample in a study of response to subunit inactivated influenza vaccine. TCRdb re-called the RT-PCR reads with MiXCR, one entry per CDR3 protein. The sample has 560,000 or so distinct CDR3 sequences, 6.5% to 8% seen once. Here the sequenced sample was PBMCs from blood, taken around 2 years after vaccination. The source is a man aged 45-69 years who received an inactivated influenza vaccine.

This clonotype has just a few counts. The V call is TRBV20-1, the J call TRBJ2-1, with a possible D match to TRBD1 (6 bases). The CDR3 runs 14 residues. The germline gives CDR1 DFQATT, CDR2 SNEGSKA (reference sequence). Trimming shortened V by 5 bases and J by 5 bases, and 16 bases separated the two germline ends. The CDR3 DNA is TGCAGTGCTCTCGACAGGATATGGAACAATGAGCAGTTCTTC. It specifies CSALDRIWNNEQFF.

A few counts support this clonotype. The CDR3 bases are TGTGCCAGCAGTTTCCCCTCAGGGTACGGCTACACCTTC. This translates into CASSFPSGYGYTF. V usage is TRBV12-3 or TRBV12-4 and J usage is TRBJ1-2, with a weak D call TRBD1 (5 bases). CDR3 size: 13 residues. Trimming pared 3 bases from V and 8 bases from J, leaving 13 bases between.

The table lists this clonotype with many counts. This chain uses TRBV7-2 with TRBJ2-5; D not resolved. Deletions cut 2 bases from V and 4 bases from J, with 8 bases between. In germline, CDR1 is SGHTA, CDR2 FQGNSA. The CDR3 has 13 amino acids. The CDR3 here is CASSLSRPETQYF. The DNA of the CDR3 is TGTGCCAGCAGCTTATCCCGACCAGAGACCCAGTACTTC.

V usage is TRBV5-1 and J usage is TRBJ2-1, with 9 positions matching TRBD2. Germline CDR1 and CDR2: SGHRS and YFSETQ. The length of the CDR3 is 14 residues. Unmatched junction bases numbered 7, after V lost 4 bases and J lost 8 bases. CDR3 region: CASSLSAGGHEQFF. As DNA, the CDR3 is TGCGCCAGCAGCCTGTCAGCGGGAGGCCATGAGCAGTTCTTC.